This is a list of T cell receptor beta chains from one sample in a study of blood T cell repertoires in COVID-19. The repertoire was sequenced with immunoSEQ multiplex PCR; TCRdb's copy has only in-frame clones and lacks some. The sample consists of 250,000 to 300,000 clones, about nine tenths of them appearing once. Sequencing was done on a sample of peripheral blood. The origin of the receptors is a woman aged 40 to 49 who had recovered from COVID-19. The CDR3 runs from the conserved cysteine through the conserved F or W. The D gene is left open where the match is weak. Clone size is not always given. Where it is, it says once, few, many or a class for expanded clones.

TRBJ2-2	TRBV6-5	15	NA	TRBD2	CASRAGVIWTGELFF	TGTGCCAGCAGAGCGGGAGTAATATGGACCGGGGAGCTGTTTTTT
TRBJ2-3	TRBV7-6	15	NA	TRBD2	CASSPTSGRVDTQYF	TGTGCCAGCAGCCCGACTAGCGGGAGGGTGGATACGCAGTATTTT
TRBJ2-3	TRBV7-9	12	NA	NA	CASSSEADTQYF	TGTGCCAGCAGCTCAGAAGCAGATACGCAGTATTTT
TRBJ1-1	TRBV21-1	13	NA	NA	CASKGKFNTEAFF	TGTGCCAGCAAGGGGAAATTCAACACTGAAGCTTTCTTT
TRBJ2-5	TRBV13	13	NA	NA	CASSDPSDRTQYF	TGTGCCAGCAGCGATCCCTCCGATAGGACCCAGTACTTC
TRBJ2-5	TRBV30	15	NA	NA	CAWSVPPRAKETQYF	TGTGCCTGGAGTGTACCGCCGAGGGCTAAGGAGACCCAGTACTTC
TRBJ2-3	TRBV27	19	NA	TRBD2	CASSLSRLAAPPSTDTQYF	TGTGCCAGCAGTTTAAGTCGACTAGCGGCCCCCCCCTCCACAGATACGCAGTATTTT
TRBJ1-2	TRBV3-1/TRBV3-2	17	few	TRBD1	CASSHGDRQNVVGGYTF	TGTGCCAGCAGCCATGGGGACAGGCAGAATGTAGTCGGAGGCTACACCTTC
TRBJ2-3	TRBV2	14	NA	TRBD2	CASRRAGVEDTQYF	TGTGCCAGCAGGAGAGCGGGAGTGGAAGATACGCAGTATTTT
TRBJ2-5	TRBV10-3	14	once	TRBD2	CAISEAGGQETQYF	TGTGCCATCAGTGAGGCGGGAGGCCAAGAGACCCAGTACTTC
TRBJ2-5	TRBV18	11	NA	NA	CASSPQETQYF	TGTGCCAGCTCACCGCAGGAGACCCAGTACTTC
TRBJ1-1	TRBV27	15	NA	NA	CASSLYGSMNTEAFF	TGTGCCAGCAGTTTATACGGGAGCATGAACACTGAAGCTTTCTTT
TRBJ1-2	TRBV5-5	13	NA	NA	CASSLVTGNGYTF	TGTGCCAGCAGCTTGGTAACAGGGAACGGCTACACCTTC
TRBJ2-1	TRBV4-1	18	NA	TRBD2	CASSPVQTSLSSYNEQFF	TGCGCCAGCAGCCCCGTCCAGACTAGCCTTAGCTCCTACAATGAGCAGTTCTTC
TRBJ1-3	TRBV19	18	NA	NA	CASSIVGAGQSSGNTIYF	TGTGCCAGTAGTATTGTGGGAGCCGGACAGTCCTCTGGAAACACCATATATTTT
TRBJ2-3	TRBV7-3	15	NA	TRBD1	CASSPTGSSTDTQYF	TGTGCCAGCAGTCCGACAGGGTCCAGCACAGATACGCAGTATTTT
TRBJ1-5	TRBV7-9	15	NA	TRBD1	CASSTGTDSNQPQHF	TGTGCCAGCAGCACCGGGACAGATAGCAATCAGCCCCAGCATTTT
TRBJ2-3	TRBV5-4	16	few	TRBD2	CASSIRLAASTDTQYF	TGTGCCAGCAGCATAAGACTAGCCGCTAGCACAGATACGCAGTATTTT
TRBJ2-7	TRBV18	14	NA	TRBD1	CASSRTGKSYEQYF	TGTGCCAGCTCCCGGACAGGGAAATCCTACGAGCAGTACTTC
TRBJ2-6	TRBV24-1	13	NA	NA	CATKGAGANVLTF	TGTGCCACCAAGGGGGCTGGGGCCAACGTCCTGACTTTC
TRBJ2-3	TRBV3-1/TRBV3-2	15	NA	TRBD2	CASSQLAGITDTQYF	TGTGCCAGCAGCCAACTAGCGGGGATCACAGATACGCAGTATTTT
TRBJ2-1	TRBV4-1	18	NA	NA	CASSPSAPRLNSYNEQFF	TGCGCCAGCAGCCCCAGTGCCCCAAGACTGAACTCCTACAATGAGCAGTTCTTC
TRBJ2-2	TRBV19	15	NA	NA	CASRPEDGYTGELFF	TGTGCCAGTAGACCGGAGGACGGCTACACCGGGGAGCTGTTTTTT
TRBJ1-6	TRBV6-6	14	NA	TRBD1	CASSGQAGNSPLHF	TGTGCCAGCTCCGGACAGGCGGGGAATTCACCCCTCCACTTT
TRBJ1-1	TRBV3-1/TRBV3-2	14	once	NA	CASSQRGWDTEAFF	TGTGCCAGCAGCCAACGGGGATGGGACACTGAAGCTTTCTTT
TRBJ2-5	TRBV29-1	13	NA	NA	CSGAGRFQETQYF	TGCAGCGGGGCGGGACGGTTCCAAGAGACCCAGTACTTC